These 27 T cell receptor beta chains came from one sample sequenced in a study of blood T cell repertoires in COVID-19. Assay: immunoSEQ multiplex PCR; the TCRdb copy retains only in-frame clones and omits some. This sample has about 410,000 clones; 70% to 90% occur once, and the top ten carry about 1.4%. Sequencing was performed on peripheral blood. Receptors were obtained from a woman aged 35 to 49 with COVID-19, enrolled during active disease.

This clone was counted once. The chain carries TRBV28 and TRBJ1-1, with 10 bases matching TRBD1. The CDR3 has 17 amino acids. V shed 2 bases and J 1 base; nucleotides not matched to a gene: 7. The germline V gene encodes CDR1 MDHEN and CDR2 SYDVKM. CDR3 in amino acids: CASSLVGQGVQNTEAFF. CDR3 DNA: TGTGCCAGCAGTTTAGTAGGACAGGGGGTTCAGAACACTGAAGCTTTCTTT.

The J gene is TRBJ1-3, the V gene TRBV5-6; D gene ambiguous. The germline gives CDR1 SGHDT, CDR2 YYEEEE. The V gene lost 5 bases and the J gene lost 0 bases, with 9 bases spanning the gap. This CDR3 has 14 residues. The CDR3 coding sequence is TGTGCCAGCAGGTACACGAACTCTGGAAACACCATATATTTT. Its protein product is CASRYTNSGNTIYF.

Points on this clone: The same CDR3 arises from other DNA sequences in this sample as well. The V and J genes are TRBV7-2 and TRBJ2-5; D ambiguous. This CDR3 has 12 residues. The germline V gene encodes CDR1 SGHTA and CDR2 FQGNSA. V was shortened by 2 bases and J by 5 bases, with 6 bases between the two germline ends. As DNA, the CDR3 is TGTGCCAGCAGCTTAACCCGGGAGACCCAGTACTTC. The encoded protein is CASSLTRETQYF.

V usage is TRBV18 and J usage is TRBJ2-5; a possible D gene is TRBD2 (5 bases). CDR1 KGHSH and CDR2 LQKENI come from the germline V gene. The V and J ends lost 0 bases and 1 base respectively, with 6 bases between them. This CDR3 spans 14 amino acids. CDR3 nucleotide sequence: TGTGCCAGCTCACCACCGGAGGTCCAAGAGACCCAGTACTTC. It translates to CASSPPEVQETQYF.

CDR3 residues: CAWSTGVWQPQHF. CDR3 nucleotides: TGTGCCTGGAGCACAGGCGTATGGCAGCCCCAGCATTTT. The rearrangement joins TRBV30 to TRBJ1-5; D may be TRBD1 (5 bases). The germline V gene has CDR1 GTSNPN and CDR2 SVGIG (reference sequence). This CDR3 spans 13 amino acids. V was trimmed by 3 bases and J by 7 bases, leaving 13 bases between them.

The genes are TRBV7-2 and TRBJ2-2, with 7 bases that match TRBD2. CDR1 and CDR2 (germline): SGHTA, FQGNSA. J was trimmed by 1 base and V by 5 bases; bases with no gene match: 4. The CDR3 is made up of 15 amino acids. The CDR3 sequence: CASSRGGLNTGELFF. DNA for the CDR3: TGTGCCAGCAGCCGCGGGGGACTGAACACCGGGGAGCTGTTTTTT.

The chain combines TRBV25-1 with TRBJ2-3, with a tentative D call TRBD1 (6 bases). Per germline, CDR1 MGHDK and CDR2 SYGVNS. Trimming removed 6 bases from V and 0 bases from J, with 10 bases in between. The CDR3 runs 14 residues. The CDR3 here is CASRRTASTDTQYF. CDR3 DNA sequence: TGTGCCAGCAGGCGGACAGCCAGCACAGATACGCAGTATTTT.

The rearrangement uses TRBV4-3 and TRBJ2-5, with D tentatively TRBD2 (6 bases). V was trimmed by 0 bases and J by 4 bases, leaving 12 bases between them. This CDR3 is built from 15 residues. The V gene's germline CDR1 is LGHNA and CDR2 YSLEER. This CDR3 reads CASSQERGAGETQYF. Here the CDR3 DNA reads TGCGCCAGCAGCCAAGAACGCGGGGCGGGAGAGACCCAGTACTTC.

This clone was detected once. The genes are TRBV6-2 or TRBV6-3 and TRBJ2-1; TRBD2 matches at 10 bases. The V gene end was trimmed by 6 bases and the J gene end by 4 bases; junction bases not matched to a gene: 9. The CDR3 totals 16 residues. The germline gives CDR1 MNHEY, CDR2 SVGEGT. CDR3 in DNA: TGTGCCAGCAGATACCTTAGCGGGGGGTTATACAATGAGCAGTTCTTC. Its protein is CASRYLSGGLYNEQFF.

This sequence joins TRBV21-1 and TRBJ2-2; the D call in the table, TRBD2, was not verified against the DNA. TRBV21-1 is termed a pseudogene. This CDR3 contains 12 residues. CDR3 region: CASTPAAGELFF. For the CDR3, the DNA is TGTGCCAGCACCCCGGCGGCCGGGGAGCTGTTTTTT.

The gene calls are TRBV6-5 and TRBJ1-2; 7 bases agree with TRBD1. This CDR3 has 12 amino acids. The ends lost 9 bases at V and 3 bases at J; junction bases unmatched: 4. Germline CDR1 is MNHEY and CDR2 is SVGAGI. The CDR3 sequence is CASRQGYYGYTF. CDR3 nucleotide sequence: TGTGCCAGTAGACAGGGTTACTATGGCTACACCTTC.

The rearrangement joins TRBV30 to TRBJ2-1, with TRBD1 matching 7 bases. The germline CDR1 and CDR2 sequences are GTSNPN and SVGIG (reference sequence). This CDR3 comprises 15 residues. Trimming removed 1 base from V and 3 bases from J; junction bases left unmatched: 6. Here the CDR3 reads CAWSEQGTDYNEQFF. The CDR3 nucleotides read TGTGCCTGGAGTGAACAGGGGACCGACTACAATGAGCAGTTCTTC.

This chain connects TRBV2 to TRBJ2-5, with 9 bases aligning to TRBD1. CDR3 length equals 16 residues. CDR1 is SNHLY and CDR2 is FYNNEI in the germline V gene. V trimming: 3 bases; J trimming: 8 bases; junction bases outside the gene matches: 13. The CDR3 here is CASSDPTPGQGATQYF. CDR3 coding DNA: TGTGCCAGCAGTGACCCAACACCGGGACAGGGTGCAACCCAGTACTTC.

J is TRBJ2-1 and V is TRBV29-1, with TRBD2 matching over 10 bases. The CDR3 totals 14 residues. V shed 6 bases and J 6 bases; nucleotides not matched to a gene: 8. Germline-derived CDR1 and CDR2 are SQVTM and ANQGSEA. The chain's CDR3 is CSVELAGRGNEQFF. For the CDR3, the DNA is TGCAGCGTGGAACTAGCGGGAAGGGGCAATGAGCAGTTCTTC.

V gene TRBV27 combines with J gene TRBJ2-7; D may be TRBD2 (6 bases). CDR3 length: 14 amino acids. CDR1 is MNHEY and CDR2 is SMNVEV in the germline V gene (reference sequence). Trimming cost V 3 bases and J 0 bases, with 9 bases left between them. The CDR3 coding sequence is TGTGCCAGCAGTTTGGGGCGGGACTCCTACGAGCAGTACTTC. Its protein is CASSLGRDSYEQYF.

This chain joins TRBV4-1 and TRBJ2-7, with 9 bases identical to TRBD2. The CDR3 contains 16 residues. Germline V gene lookup returns CDR1 MGHRA and CDR2 YSYEKL. V shed 0 bases and J 2 bases; nucleotides not matched to a gene: 5. The CDR3 sequence is CASSQETSGLTYEQYF. The CDR3 DNA reads TGCGCCAGCAGCCAAGAGACTAGCGGTCTTACCTACGAGCAGTACTTC.

The chain combines TRBV7-2 with TRBJ1-3, with no clear D. V was shortened by 5 bases and J by 0 bases, with 11 bases between the two germline ends. The V gene's germline CDR1 is SGHTA and CDR2 FQGNSA. The CDR3 sequence is 15 residues long. The CDR3 DNA sequence: TGTGCCAGCAGCCTTATTTTACACTCTGGAAACACCATATATTTT. Amino acid sequence: CASSLILHSGNTIYF. Full variable domain (outside the CDR3, taken from reference TRBV7-2 and TRBJ1-3): GAGVSQSPSNKVTEKGKDVELRCDPISGHTALYWYRQSLGQGLEFLIYFQGNSAPDKSGLPSDRFSAERTGGSVSTLTIQRTQQEDSAVYLCASSLILHSGNTIYFGEGSWLTVV.

The chain couples TRBV24-1 to TRBJ2-1; TRBD2 aligns across 12 bases. This CDR3 has 16 amino acids. The V segment lost 3 bases and the J segment 9 bases; nucleotides outside the gene matches: 8. Germline CDR1 KGHDR, CDR2 SFDVKD. The CDR3 DNA is TGTGCCACCAGTGATGCCCGGACTAGCGGGACGGTTGAGCAGTTCTTC. It is translated as CATSDARTSGTVEQFF.

The V and J genes are TRBV7-9 and TRBJ1-2, with TRBD1 matching 8 bases. Germline V lookup: CDR1 SEHNR, CDR2 FQNEAQ (reference sequence). This CDR3 has 14 residues. The V gene end was trimmed by 5 bases and the J gene end by 8 bases; junction bases not matched to a gene: 10. This CDR3 is CASSLRGQGMGYTF. Written as DNA, the CDR3 is TGTGCCAGCAGCCTTAGAGGACAGGGAATGGGCTACACCTTC.

With respect to this clone: In the same sample, other DNA sequences code for this CDR3. The V call is TRBV10-3, the J call TRBJ1-1; 9 bases are a match to TRBD1. V gave up 0 bases and J gave up 2 bases; unmatched junction bases: 1. CDR3 length: 15 amino acids. Germline CDR1 and CDR2: ENHRY and SYGVKD. For the CDR3, the DNA is TGTGCCATCAGTGAGTCGGGACAGGGAAACACTGAAGCTTTCTTT. Its translation is CAISESGQGNTEAFF.

This rearrangement joins TRBV29-1 to TRBJ2-1; 9 bases align to TRBD1. Germline V gene lookup returns CDR1 SQVTM and CDR2 ANQGSEA. Germline trimming cut 6 bases from V and 6 bases from J; bases unmatched to any gene: 9. This CDR3 comprises 14 residues. The CDR3 nucleotides read TGCAGCGTCCGAGAACAGGGGGCGATCAATGAGCAGTTCTTC. Its protein product is CSVREQGAINEQFF.

This sequence joins TRBV9 and TRBJ1-2, with D tentatively TRBD1 (5 bases). In germline, CDR1 is SGDLS, CDR2 YYNGEE. V shed 3 bases and J shed 7 bases, with 16 bases lying between them. The CDR3 is 14 amino acids. The CDR3 here is CASSGLRDFSGYTF. In DNA, the CDR3 is TGTGCCAGCAGCGGGCTCCGGGACTTCAGTGGCTACACCTTC.

The rearrangement joins TRBV4-3 to TRBJ1-1; 7 bases match TRBD1. This CDR3 region has 13 residues. V trimming: 2 bases; J trimming: 9 bases; junction bases outside the gene matches: 6. The germline V gene has CDR1 LGHNA and CDR2 YSLEER. The CDR3 sequence: CASSQNRDSKAFF. CDR3 DNA sequence: TGCGCCAGCAGCCAAAACCGGGACAGTAAAGCTTTCTTT.

This clone was detected ten times or more. The CDR3 here is CASSQDKAGYGYTF. CDR3 DNA sequence: TGTGCCAGCAGCCAAGATAAGGCAGGGTATGGCTACACCTTC. The chain has TRBV4-2 and TRBJ1-2, with D perhaps TRBD1 (5 bases). The CDR3 is 14 residues long. V was cut by 0 bases and J by 5 bases, with 10 bases left in between. CDR1 is LGHNA and CDR2 is YNFKEQ in the germline V gene.

This clone was found once. V and J are TRBV28 and TRBJ2-3; D uncertain. Trimming took 3 bases from V and 4 from J, leaving 11 bases between them. This CDR3 comprises 14 residues. Germline V gene data show CDR1 as MDHEN and CDR2 as SYDVKM. The CDR3 bases are TGTGCCAGCAGTTTGAGGTTGTTCGCAGATACGCAGTATTTT. Translation gives CASSLRLFADTQYF.

This clone was seen just once. The J gene is TRBJ2-5, the V gene TRBV15, with D possibly being TRBD1 (6 bases). Germline-derived CDR1 and CDR2 are LNHNV and YYDKDF (reference sequence). With 2 bases removed from V and 5 bases from J, the gap between germline ends came to 18 bases. The CDR3 runs to 16 residues. For the CDR3, the DNA is TGTGCCACCAGCAGACGATTAGGGGGTGAAGGGGAGACCCAGTACTTC. This encodes CATSRRLGGEGETQYF.

The chain recombines TRBV4-2 with TRBJ1-2; 9 bases map to TRBD1. Germline loops: CDR1 LGHNA, CDR2 YNFKEQ. V dropped 0 bases and J dropped 1; count of bases not matched to a gene: 6. The CDR3 loop spans 17 amino acids. This CDR3 is CASSQEGTGRGNYGYTF. CDR3 DNA: TGTGCCAGCAGCCAAGAAGGGACAGGGAGGGGTAACTATGGCTACACCTTC.